This is a list of T cell receptor beta chains from one sample in a study of shared clonotypes between healthy human individuals. TCRdb's copy holds only in-frame clones and misses some; the assay was immunoSEQ multiplex PCR. The sample holds some 1,900,000 clones, about 95% seen once. Input material: naive CD8+ T cells sorted from blood. The receptors here all came from a man younger than 35 in good health. The CDR3 runs from the conserved cysteine through the conserved F or W. D genes are given only for firm matches. Clone size is stated in some rows and not others, as once, few, many or a class when expanded.

v_gene,abundance,len,d_gene,j_gene,CDR3nt,CDR3aa
TRBV7-3,-,13,TRBD1,TRBJ1-1,TGTGCCAGCAGCATTCAGACAGGGGCTGAAGCTTTCTTT,CASSIQTGAEAFF
TRBV7-8,-,16,TRBD2,TRBJ2-7,TGTGCCAGCAGCTCCGGGCCTCGGGAGGGTTCCTACGAGCAGTACTTC,CASSSGPREGSYEQYF
TRBV27,-,13,-,TRBJ1-5,TGTGCCAGCAGTTTAATGGGGGATCAGCCCCAGCATTTT,CASSLMGDQPQHF
TRBV7-9,-,13,-,TRBJ2-1,TGTGCCAGCAGCTCACAGGACTTCGGCGAGCAGTTCTTC,CASSSQDFGEQFF
TRBV27,-,15,TRBD1,TRBJ2-7,TGTGCCAGCAGATTAACAGGGGGCCCCTCCTACGAGCAGTACTTC,CASRLTGGPSYEQYF
TRBV27,-,14,-,TRBJ1-5,TGTGCCAGCAGGGCCCTATATAGCAATCAGCCCCAGCATTTT,CASRALYSNQPQHF
TRBV15,-,14,-,TRBJ1-6,TGTGCCACCAGCAGAGATAACAGGGTATCACCCCTCCACTTT,CATSRDNRVSPLHF
TRBV25-1,-,13,-,TRBJ2-7,TGTGCCAGCAGCGACGGGAGTACCTACGAGCAGTACTTC,CASSDGSTYEQYF
TRBV14,-,14,-,TRBJ1-6,TGTGCCAGCAGCCAAGGGCCCAGTAATTCACCCCTCCACTTT,CASSQGPSNSPLHF
TRBV6-1,-,14,TRBD2,TRBJ2-7,TGTGCCACCTACGATCTAGCGGGAGACTACGAGCAGTACTTC,CATYDLAGDYEQYF
TRBV4-1,few,13,-,TRBJ1-1,TGCGCCAGCAGCCCTCGACTGAACACTGAAGCTTTCTTT,CASSPRLNTEAFF
TRBV6-1,-,13,-,TRBJ2-7,TGTGCCAGCAGTGAAAGAGGCCCTTACGAGCAGTACTTC,CASSERGPYEQYF
TRBV2,-,11,-,TRBJ2-2,TGTGCCAGCAGTGAATCCGGGGAGCTGTTTTTT,CASSESGELFF
TRBV5-1,-,14,-,TRBJ2-3,TGCGCCAGCAGCCCGAGAGGGCACACAGATACGCAGTATTTT,CASSPRGHTDTQYF
TRBV30,-,19,TRBD2,TRBJ2-1,TGTGCCTGGAGTGATCCAGGGACTAGCGGGAGAAAGGTATACAATGAGCAGTTCTTC,CAWSDPGTSGRKVYNEQFF
TRBV27,-,15,-,TRBJ2-7,TGTGCCAGCAGTCCCAAAGGTGTCGGATCCTACGAGCAGTACTTC,CASSPKGVGSYEQYF
TRBV27,-,16,TRBD2,TRBJ2-1,TGTGCCAGCAGCCCGAGCGGGGGGGACTCCTACAATGAGCAGTTCTTC,CASSPSGGDSYNEQFF
TRBV7-9,-,15,TRBD2,TRBJ2-7,TGTGCCAGCAGCTTACTAGCGGGAGGTTCGTACGAGCAGTACTTC,CASSLLAGGSYEQYF
TRBV6-1,-,14,-,TRBJ2-1,TGTGCCAGCAGTGACGACAGGTCCTACAATGAGCAGTTCTTC,CASSDDRSYNEQFF
TRBV27,-,16,TRBD1,TRBJ2-3,TGTGCCAGCAGTCTTATGACAGGGGAGAGTACAGATACGCAGTATTTT,CASSLMTGESTDTQYF
TRBV7-8,-,16,TRBD1,TRBJ1-1,TGTGCCAGCAGCTTAGGGGACAGGGGAGCGGTCACTGAAGCTTTCTTT,CASSLGDRGAVTEAFF
TRBV29-1,-,14,-,TRBJ1-3,TGCAGCGTCGAGGGGGTCTCCTCTGGAAACACCATATATTTT,CSVEGVSSGNTIYF
TRBV19,-,15,-,TRBJ2-5,TGTGCCAGTAGTATAATAGCAGGGAATTTAGAGACCCAGTACTTC,CASSIIAGNLETQYF
TRBV4-1,-,16,TRBD2,TRBJ2-1,TGCGCCAGCAGCCAAGTTAGCGGGAGGGTATACAATGAGCAGTTCTTC,CASSQVSGRVYNEQFF
TRBV7-8,once,17,TRBD2,TRBJ2-5,TGTGCCAGCAGCGAACGACTAGCGGGGGCCAGAGAAGAGACCCAGTACTTC,CASSERLAGAREETQYF
TRBV11-2,-,12,-,TRBJ1-4,TGTGCCAGCAGCCTAGTGGGGGGAAAACTGTTTTTT,CASSLVGGKLFF
TRBV5-6,-,13,-,TRBJ1-5,TGTGCCAGCAGCTTGGACTTGAATCAGCCCCAGCATTTT,CASSLDLNQPQHF
TRBV4-1,-,17,-,TRBJ2-2,TGCGCCAGCAGCCAAGATCCTACCGGGACGTACACCGGGGAGCTGTTTTTT,CASSQDPTGTYTGELFF
TRBV10-3,-,14,-,TRBJ2-7,TGTGCCATCACCAAGGATCAATCCAACTACGAGCAGTACTTC,CAITKDQSNYEQYF
TRBV7-9,-,17,TRBD2,TRBJ2-2,TGTGCCAGCAGCTTCCCGCCTAGCGGCACGAACACCGGGGAGCTGTTTTTT,CASSFPPSGTNTGELFF
TRBV18,-,14,TRBD1,TRBJ2-7,TGTGCCAGCTCACCCCGACAGGGTTCCTACGAGCAGTACTTC,CASSPRQGSYEQYF
TRBV19,-,15,-,TRBJ1-1,TGTGCCAGTACTGAGGACGGATTAGACAACACTGAAGCTTTCTTT,CASTEDGLDNTEAFF
TRBV27,-,13,TRBD2,TRBJ2-1,TGTGCCAGCGGACTAGCGGAGGACAATGAGCAGTTCTTC,CASGLAEDNEQFF
TRBV27,-,15,-,TRBJ2-3,TGTGCCAGCAGTGCCCAGGCTGGAAGCACAGATACGCAGTATTTT,CASSAQAGSTDTQYF
TRBV5-6,-,13,TRBD2,TRBJ2-1,TGTGCCAGCAGCTTGCGGGAGGGAGATGAGCAGTTCTTC,CASSLREGDEQFF
TRBV7-9,-,14,-,TRBJ2-4,TGTGCCAGCAGCTTGGAGACAGGCCACTTGATTCAGTACTTC,CASSLETGHLIQYF
TRBV21-1,-,17,-,TRBJ2-2,TGTGCCAGCAGCAAAGCTCCCTTCCCAGAGAACACCGGGGAGCTGTTTTTT,CASSKAPFPENTGELFF
TRBV19,-,13,-,TRBJ2-1,TGTGCCAGTAGTATGGCCCCCCTAGGAGAGCAGTTCTTC,CASSMAPLGEQFF
TRBV7-9,-,16,-,TRBJ1-1,TGTGCCAGCAGCCCCATAGCGGGACATTTCAACACTGAAGCTTTCTTT,CASSPIAGHFNTEAFF
TRBV10-3,-,13,-,TRBJ2-2,TGTGCCTCGAGGGACTCCACATCCGGGGAGCTGTTTTTT,CASRDSTSGELFF
TRBV6-1,-,15,TRBD2,TRBJ2-3,TGTGCCAGCAGCTCCGGGAGGTTTGGTACAGATACGCAGTATTTT,CASSSGRFGTDTQYF
TRBV6-1,-,14,-,TRBJ2-7,TGTGCCAGCAGTGAAATGGGGCTGCTCTACGAGCAGTACTTC,CASSEMGLLYEQYF
TRBV5-1,-,16,TRBD1,TRBJ1-1,TGCGCCAGCAGCTTGGGACAGGGGGGAAGTAGAACTGAAGCTTTCTTT,CASSLGQGGSRTEAFF
TRBV2,few,10,-,TRBJ2-7,TGTGCCAGCAGTGTGAACGAGCAGTACTTC,CASSVNEQYF
TRBV5-1,once,16,TRBD1,TRBJ2-2,TGCGCCAGCAGCTTGGTGAGGACAGGGTACACCGGGGAGCTGTTTTTT,CASSLVRTGYTGELFF
TRBV15,-,17,TRBD2,TRBJ2-2,TGTGCCACCAGCAGAGAAGGTTGGAGCGGGGACGCCGGGGAGCTGTTTTTT,CATSREGWSGDAGELFF
TRBV5-1,-,15,TRBD1,TRBJ2-7,TGCGCCAGCAGCCTGGGACAGGGGTCCCTTTGGGAGCAGTACTTC,CASSLGQGSLWEQYF
TRBV27,once,14,-,TRBJ2-7,TGTGCCAGCAGTGCCGCTGGAAGCTCCTACGAGCAGTACTTC,CASSAAGSSYEQYF
TRBV7-8,-,16,TRBD2,TRBJ2-3,TGTGCCAGCAGCCACCCCCCCGGACTAGCCACAGATACGCAGTATTTT,CASSHPPGLATDTQYF
TRBV29-1,-,14,-,TRBJ2-7,TGCAGCGCTACCGGGGGGACAGAGGGCTACGAGCAGTACTTC,CSATGGTEGYEQYF
TRBV7-2,-,13,-,TRBJ2-1,TGTGCCAGCAGCGACCACAAGTACAATGAGCAGTTCTTC,CASSDHKYNEQFF
TRBV9,-,15,-,TRBJ2-4,TGTGCCAGCAGCGCCGATACGTGGGATGGCGACATTCAGTACTTC,CASSADTWDGDIQYF
TRBV5-8,-,13,-,TRBJ1-1,TGTGCCAGCAGCTTGGCGCCAGGGACTGAAGCTTTCTTT,CASSLAPGTEAFF
TRBV6-1,-,14,-,TRBJ2-7,TGTGCCAGCAGTGAATTCAGGGGAGAAAACGAGCAGTACTTC,CASSEFRGENEQYF
TRBV10-1,-,15,TRBD1,TRBJ2-1,TGCGCCAGCAGTCCATCGGACAGGGGTTACAATGAGCAGTTCTTC,CASSPSDRGYNEQFF
TRBV13,once,13,-,TRBJ1-4,TGTGCCAGCAGCTCCACATTTAATGAAAAACTGTTTTTT,CASSSTFNEKLFF